A selection of T cell receptor beta chains follows, all from one sample in a study of blood T cell repertoires in COVID-19. Data came from immunoSEQ multiplex PCR; TCRdb stores just in-frame clones and leaves some out. The profile shows about 310,000 clones, around 87% of them singletons. Sequencing was done on a sample of peripheral blood. All receptors derive from a man aged 45 to 65 with active or convalescent COVID-19. CDR3s include the opening cysteine and the closing phenylalanine or tryptophan. Each record gives: V gene, D gene, clone size, J gene, CDR3 DNA, CDR3 protein. D genes are given only for firm matches. Where a row states a size, it is once, few, many or the class of an expanded clone; other rows omit it.

v_call: TRBV5-4
d_call: .
clone_size: .
j_call: TRBJ1-6
cdr3_nt: TGTGCCAGCAGTCCCCGCCCCCGGACTGATTGGCATTCACCCCTCCACTTT
cdr3_aa: CASSPRPRTDWHSPLHF

v_call: TRBV5-4
d_call: .
clone_size: .
j_call: TRBJ1-1
cdr3_nt: TGTGCCAGCAGCCAGGGGATTATGAACACTGAAGCTTTCTTT
cdr3_aa: CASSQGIMNTEAFF

v_call: TRBV3-1/TRBV3-2
d_call: TRBD1
clone_size: few
j_call: TRBJ2-7
cdr3_nt: TGTGCCAGCAGCCTCCTAACAGGGGTCGAGCAGTACTTC
cdr3_aa: CASSLLTGVEQYF

v_call: TRBV27
d_call: .
clone_size: .
j_call: TRBJ1-5
cdr3_nt: TGTGCCAGCAGTCCGGACAGCGGAGGCAATCAGCCCCAGCATTTT
cdr3_aa: CASSPDSGGNQPQHF

v_call: TRBV28
d_call: TRBD1
clone_size: .
j_call: TRBJ2-1
cdr3_nt: TGTGCCAGCAGGGGACAGGGGAACAATGAGCAGTTCTTC
cdr3_aa: CASRGQGNNEQFF

v_call: TRBV7-2
d_call: .
clone_size: .
j_call: TRBJ1-3
cdr3_nt: TGTGCCAGCAGCCCAGGTGGAAACACCATATATTTT
cdr3_aa: CASSPGGNTIYF

v_call: TRBV5-4
d_call: .
clone_size: once
j_call: TRBJ2-3
cdr3_nt: TGTGCCAGCAGCTTGAAACTAGTCGGCACAGATACGCAGTATTTT
cdr3_aa: CASSLKLVGTDTQYF

v_call: TRBV10-3
d_call: .
clone_size: once
j_call: TRBJ2-5
cdr3_nt: TGTGCCATCAGTGTAGGGGTGCAAGAGACCCAGTACTTC
cdr3_aa: CAISVGVQETQYF

v_call: TRBV6-5
d_call: .
clone_size: .
j_call: TRBJ1-5
cdr3_nt: TGTGCCAGCAGTAAGGACTGGGCCCAGCCCCAGCATTTT
cdr3_aa: CASSKDWAQPQHF

v_call: TRBV2
d_call: .
clone_size: .
j_call: TRBJ2-1
cdr3_nt: TGTGCCAGCAGGTCGGAGGGGGGGCCTTACAATGAGCAGTTCTTC
cdr3_aa: CASRSEGGPYNEQFF

v_call: TRBV20-1
d_call: TRBD2
clone_size: once
j_call: TRBJ2-5
cdr3_nt: TGCAGTGCTAGTGTGCGGGAGGGTTCAATCGCGGAGACCCAGTACTTC
cdr3_aa: CSASVREGSIAETQYF

v_call: TRBV2
d_call: TRBD2
clone_size: once
j_call: TRBJ2-1
cdr3_nt: TGTGCCAGCAGCGACCTAGCGGGAGCCGGGGGAAATGAGCAGTTCTTC
cdr3_aa: CASSDLAGAGGNEQFF

v_call: TRBV4-1
d_call: TRBD2
clone_size: .
j_call: TRBJ2-1
cdr3_nt: TGCGCCAGCACCCGGGGACTAGCGGGATACAATGAGCAGTTCTTC
cdr3_aa: CASTRGLAGYNEQFF

v_call: TRBV5-6
d_call: TRBD2
clone_size: .
j_call: TRBJ2-7
cdr3_nt: TGTGCCAGACCCAGACTAGCGGGTTTCAATTTTACCTACGAGCAGTACTTC
cdr3_aa: CARPRLAGFNFTYEQYF

v_call: TRBV2
d_call: .
clone_size: .
j_call: TRBJ1-2
cdr3_nt: TGTGCCAGCAGTGAAAGAGGTCCCTATGGCTACACCTTC
cdr3_aa: CASSERGPYGYTF

v_call: TRBV5-1
d_call: TRBD1
clone_size: .
j_call: TRBJ1-2
cdr3_nt: TGCGCCAGCAGCCGAGCCGGGACAGGGGAGGAAGGCTACACCTTC
cdr3_aa: CASSRAGTGEEGYTF